This TCR beta chain was documented in a study of T cells in Graves' hyperthyroidism and ophthalmopathy. The study's findings and limits: Ophthalmopathy was separated from stable hyperthyroidism by a 13 V-J model.

The germline V gene encodes CDR1 MRHNA and CDR2 SNTAGT. The CDR3 length is 15 residues. Trimming left V 8 bases short and J 4 bases short, with 20 bases between. TCR beta CDR3 sequences were amplified from RNA transcripts. The study used the HTBI primer set for a first-round RT-PCR of the TCR CDR3. Each CDR3 protein gets one entry after TCRdb re-called the multiplex PCR reads with MiXCR. There are about 260,000 distinct CDR3 sequences in the sample; 20% to 30% occur only once, and about a quarter lies in the top ten. Notes on this clonotype: The target antigen is unknown.

This chain connects TRBV6-4 to TRBJ1-1; D may be TRBD1 (6 bases). This clonotype was sampled from a man aged 40-50 years with Graves' hyperthyroidism that later progressed to Graves' ophthalmopathy. Sequenced material: blood. The CDR3 protein is CASPTGISEGTEAFF. CDR3 in DNA: TGTGCCAGCCCTACAGGGATCAGCGAGGGCACTGAAGCTTTCTTT.